This T cell receptor beta chain came from a study of blood T cell repertoires in COVID-19. The CDR3 extends over 15 amino acids. The germline V gene has CDR1 SGHDT and CDR2 YYEEEE. V lost 5 bases to trimming and J lost 2 bases; unmatched junction nucleotides: 8. The authors' processing: Researchers report that nucleated cell counts were estimated from reference gene primer amplification. Measured with immunoSEQ multiplex PCR; TCRdb has only the in-frame clones, and not every one. V, J and clone size derive from that table, while D and trimming were established from the DNA sequence. The sample lists some 110,000 clones; 60% to 85% were seen once.

The sequence was collected from an older man with acute or convalescent COVID-19. V usage is TRBV5-6 and J usage is TRBJ1-2, with 8 bases that match TRBD1. What was sequenced was peripheral blood. The CDR3 loop is CASRYDRTGNYGYTF. In DNA form, the CDR3 reads TGTGCCAGCAGATATGATAGGACAGGGAACTATGGCTACACCTTC.